The present T cell receptor beta chain was sequenced within a study of molecular identifiers for immune sequencing clone quantification. Previously published methods and listed TCR primers were used for the bulk TCR libraries. In TCRdb, the PCR reads were re-called with MiXCR into one record per CDR3 protein. Counted here are some 650,000 distinct CDR3 sequences, around 20% occurring once; the ten biggest clones make up roughly 0.83%. V was pared by 4 bases and J by 4 bases, with 5 bases of the junction left unmatched. The CDR3 runs to 16 residues. In germline, CDR1 is MNHEY, CDR2 SMNVEV (reference sequence). For this clonotype: What it binds is unknown.

Libraries of naive CD8 T cells were made from 20,000 to 1,000,000 sorted cells. They used 10%, 30% or 50% RNA. The CD8+CD4-CCR7+CD45RA+ phenotype defined the sorted naive CD8 T cells. The study, taken as a whole, reports: Underestimation of highly expanded clone sizes could arise where identical TCR molecules share a barcode.

Sequenced material: naive CD8+ T cells from blood, with Jurkat cell RNA spiked in. Sample subset: FACS-sorted CD8+CD4-CCR7+CD45RA+ naive T cells. The receptor's source is a human donor in good health. Some libraries in this study had Jurkat cell RNA spiked in. The chain uses TRBV27 and TRBJ1-6; TRBD1 matches 9 bases. The CDR3 loop reads CASSSIDRGYNSPLHF. Written as DNA, the CDR3 is TGTGCCAGCAGTTCCATAGACAGGGGGTATAATTCACCCCTCCACTTT.